This T cell receptor (beta chain) was sequenced for a study of blood T cell repertoires in COVID-19 (TCRdb year 2020). Describing the broader study: The collaborator samples originated in the United States, Italy and Spain and spanned the acute and convalescent phases of COVID-19. The repertoires were made available in a free public database intended to serve as a resource for research on the immune response to SARS-CoV-2. Where available, HLA class I and class II types were taken from metadata supplied by the sample provider and were not determined by assay-based typing. The material from the prospective study consisted of cDNA or gDNA derived from T cells, B-cell-depleted T cells, or PBMCs. Subjects who had been exposed to COVID-19, were actively infected with it, or had recovered from it provided the deeply sampled blood TCRbeta repertoires that made up the dataset. The samples were drawn from two sources: the first 160 participants of the ongoing ImmuneRACE study, and 950 to 1,500 subjects contributed by 6 global collaborators. A de-identified subject ID, COVID-19 status, age in years and sex were almost always included in the sample metadata.

Comment on this clone: This receptor's antigen is unknown. No qualities accompany the bases; no much larger clone lies one base away.

The immunoSEQ Assay, a bias-controlled multiplex PCR, was used to amplify TCRbeta CDR3 regions from genomic DNA. Regarding the original processing steps: The number of nucleated cells in each sample was estimated by amplification of reference gene primers within the assay. To quantify the absolute abundance of each unique TCRbeta CDR3 rearrangement, sequence reads were collapsed and filtered. For each sample, productive Simpson clonality was calculated by taking the square root of Simpson's diversity index across productive rearrangements. TCRdb re-hosts the immuneACCESS table, in-frame sequences only. Its copies lack some clones; in the studies checked, an unresolved V gene accounts for under half of them, and the cause for the rest is not known. The V and J calls and the clone size are those of that table, but D and trimming were determined from the DNA. For this sample the table gives about 140,000 clones, of which around 81% were detected only once. The top ten constitute roughly 1.6% of the sample.

The study at large found these results: How much clinical and demographic metadata was included differed by source and by participant, and the metadata was provided uncurated.

The collaborating institutions used their own protocols to collect whole blood in K2EDTA tubes. For TCRbeta analysis, collaborator samples were shipped as frozen whole blood, as isolated PBMCs, or as DNA extracted from either sample type. V trim: 6 bases; J trim: 8 bases; unmatched bases: 8. The CDR3 goes from the cysteine to the phenylalanine over 13 residues. Just the 39-base CDR3 DNA is kept, in frame starting at base 1. The rearranged segments are TRBV12-3 or TRBV12-4 and TRBJ1-1; TRBD1 agrees with 8 junctional bases. This TCR derives from a human donor in a cohort sampled during active COVID-19. Source material: peripheral blood. The sequence in DNA is TGTGCCAGCAGCAGGGGACAGGCTCTCGAAGCTTTCTTT. Its coded protein is CASSRGQALEAFF.